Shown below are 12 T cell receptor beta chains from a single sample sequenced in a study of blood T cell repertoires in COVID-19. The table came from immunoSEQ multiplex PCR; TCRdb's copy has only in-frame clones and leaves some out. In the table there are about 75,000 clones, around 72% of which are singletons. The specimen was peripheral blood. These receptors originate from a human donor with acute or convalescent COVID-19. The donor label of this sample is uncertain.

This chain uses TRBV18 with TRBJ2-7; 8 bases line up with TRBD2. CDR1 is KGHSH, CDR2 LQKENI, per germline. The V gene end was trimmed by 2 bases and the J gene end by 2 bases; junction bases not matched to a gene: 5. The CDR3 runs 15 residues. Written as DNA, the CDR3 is TGTGCCAGCTCACCAATGGTAGCGGGAACCTACGAGCAGTACTTC. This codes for CASSPMVAGTYEQYF.

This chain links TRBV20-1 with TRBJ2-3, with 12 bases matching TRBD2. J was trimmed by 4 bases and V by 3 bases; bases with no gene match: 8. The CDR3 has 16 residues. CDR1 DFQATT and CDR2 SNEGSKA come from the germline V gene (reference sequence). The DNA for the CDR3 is TGCAGTGCTAGTGAAGCTAGCGGGAGGGCTTCAGATACGCAGTATTTT. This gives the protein CSASEASGRASDTQYF.

This CDR3 reads CASSLLAPKETQYF. CDR3 sequence (DNA): TGTGCCAGCAGTCTACTTGCACCAAAAGAGACCCAGTACTTC. The chain uses TRBV7-9 and TRBJ2-5, with no clear D. From germline, CDR1 is SEHNR and CDR2 FQNEAQ (reference sequence). The V end lost 6 bases, the J end lost 3 bases, and 14 bases lay between the germline ends. The CDR3 contains 14 residues.

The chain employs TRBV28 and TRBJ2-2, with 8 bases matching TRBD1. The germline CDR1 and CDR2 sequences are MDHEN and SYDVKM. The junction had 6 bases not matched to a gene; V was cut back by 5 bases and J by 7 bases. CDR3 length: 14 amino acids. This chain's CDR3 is CASSPGGAIGELFF. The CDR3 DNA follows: TGTGCCAGCAGTCCAGGGGGCGCAATCGGGGAGCTGTTTTTT.

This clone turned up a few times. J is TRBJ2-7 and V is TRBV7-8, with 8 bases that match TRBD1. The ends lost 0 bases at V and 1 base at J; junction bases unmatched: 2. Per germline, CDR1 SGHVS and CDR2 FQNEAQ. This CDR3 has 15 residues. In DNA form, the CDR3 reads TGTGCCAGCAGCTTAGCGACAGGGGAATCCTACGAGCAGTACTTC. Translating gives CASSLATGESYEQYF.

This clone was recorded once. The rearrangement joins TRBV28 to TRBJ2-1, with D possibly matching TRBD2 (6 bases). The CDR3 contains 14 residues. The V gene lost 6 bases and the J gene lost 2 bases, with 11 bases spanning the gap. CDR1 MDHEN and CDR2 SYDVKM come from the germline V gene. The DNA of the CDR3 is TGTGCCAGCAGGGGAGGTGGGACCTACAATGAGCAGTTCTTC. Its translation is CASRGGGTYNEQFF. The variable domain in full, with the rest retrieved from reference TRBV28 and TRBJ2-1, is DVKVTQSSRYLVKRTGEKVFLECVQDMDHENMFWYRQDPGLGLRLIYFSYDVKMKEKGDIPEGYSVSREKKERFSLILESASTNQTSMYLCASRGGGTYNEQFFGPGTRLTVL.

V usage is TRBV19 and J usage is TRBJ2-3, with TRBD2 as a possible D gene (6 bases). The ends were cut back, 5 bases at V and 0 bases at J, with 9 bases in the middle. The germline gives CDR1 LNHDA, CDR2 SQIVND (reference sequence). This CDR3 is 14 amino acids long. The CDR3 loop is CASSFSGSTDTQYF. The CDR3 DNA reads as TGTGCCAGTAGTTTCAGCGGGAGCACAGATACGCAGTATTTT.

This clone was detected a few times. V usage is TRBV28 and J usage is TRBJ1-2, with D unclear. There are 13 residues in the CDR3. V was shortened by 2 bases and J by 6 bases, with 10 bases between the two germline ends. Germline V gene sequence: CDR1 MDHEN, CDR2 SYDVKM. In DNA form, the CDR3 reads TGTGCCAGCAGTTTAGCCGAGATCCATGGCTACACCTTC. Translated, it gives CASSLAEIHGYTF.

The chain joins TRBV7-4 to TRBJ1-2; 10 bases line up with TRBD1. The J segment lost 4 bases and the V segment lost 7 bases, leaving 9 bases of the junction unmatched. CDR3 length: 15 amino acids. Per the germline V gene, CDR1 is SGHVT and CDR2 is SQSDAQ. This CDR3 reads CASNAGQGRFYGYTF. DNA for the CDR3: TGTGCCAGCAACGCGGGACAGGGGCGTTTCTATGGCTACACCTTC.

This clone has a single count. CDR3 protein: CASSRYRDRVAHEQYV. CDR3 nucleotides: TGTGCCAGCAGCCGGTACCGGGACAGGGTCGCCCACGAGCAGTACGTC. The chain employs TRBV11-2 and TRBJ2-7, with 9 nucleotides matching TRBD1. CDR3 size: 16 residues. Germline loops: CDR1 SGHAT, CDR2 FQNNGV. Unmatched junction bases numbered 13, after V lost 5 bases and J lost 5 bases.

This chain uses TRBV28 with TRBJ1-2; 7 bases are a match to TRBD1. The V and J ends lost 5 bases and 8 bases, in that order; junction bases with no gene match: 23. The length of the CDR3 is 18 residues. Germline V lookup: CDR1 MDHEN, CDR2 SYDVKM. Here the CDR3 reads CASSQHGTDPRRPFGYTF. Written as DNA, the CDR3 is TGTGCCAGCAGTCAACACGGGACAGACCCCCGGCGGCCATTCGGCTACACCTTC.

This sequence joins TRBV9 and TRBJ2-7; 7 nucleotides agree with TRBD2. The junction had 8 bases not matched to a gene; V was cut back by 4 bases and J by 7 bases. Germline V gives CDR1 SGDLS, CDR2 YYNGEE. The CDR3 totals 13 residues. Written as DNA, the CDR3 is TGTGCCAGCAGCCCGAGCCCCGGGGGGGAGCAGTACTTC. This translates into CASSPSPGGEQYF.